This entry lists 25 T cell receptor beta chains sequenced from one sample in a study of tumor-infiltrating lymphocytes in primary liver carcinoma. It was from approximately 20-30 mg of unsorted bulk tissue that RNA and DNA were co-extracted. Using a constant-region primer together with ProtoScript II reverse transcriptase, TCR beta cDNA was made from about 490 ng of total RNA. Construction of TCR beta libraries relied on three successive nested multiplex PCR rounds employing slightly modified ARM-PCR. PCR rounds one and two used TRBV1-TRBV30 forward primers with a C-beta reverse primer for around 11 cycles each. TCRdb reprocessed the multiplex PCR reads with MiXCR, giving one entry per CDR3 protein. The repertoire holds about 48,000 distinct CDR3 sequences, around 79% seen once, with roughly 24% in the top ten. The source material was liver tumor tissue from sampling region 3. Specified subset: tumor region T3, left-lateral pole. Receptor source: a man aged 35 to 55 with primary liver carcinoma and hepatitis B virus infection.

The chain recombines TRBV5-1 with TRBJ2-2; D remains ambiguous. Trimming stripped 2 bases from V and 1 base from J, with 12 bases between. The germline CDR1 and CDR2 sequences are SGHRS and YFSETQ. The CDR3 contains 16 residues. For the CDR3, the DNA is TGCGCCAGCAGCTTTCTGGTCGAAGGGAACACCGGGGAGCTGTTTTTT. Translating it yields CASSFLVEGNTGELFF.

Concerning this clonotype itself: A read error may account for a junction end that differs from germline. The rearrangement links TRBV4-2 to TRBJ2-7, with 10 bases identical to TRBD2. The V gene's germline CDR1 is LGHNA and CDR2 YNFKEQ. This CDR3 has 16 amino acids. The CDR3 region has the DNA TGTGCCAGAAGCCAAGACCTATCTAGCGGGGGCTATGAGCAGTACTTC. It specifies CARSQDLSSGGYEQYF.

This clonotype was observed a handful of times. The CDR3 DNA reads as TGTGCCAGCAGCTGGGTCGGGGACACTGAAGCTTTCTTT. Its translation is CASSWVGDTEAFF. V usage is TRBV7-3 and J usage is TRBJ1-1; D is undetermined. This CDR3 has 13 amino acids. Germline V gene data show CDR1 as SGHTA and CDR2 as FQGTGA. V was pared by 4 bases and J by 3 bases, with 9 bases between.

Comment on this clonotype: The junction departs from germline at one end; a sequencing error may be responsible. The rearrangement joins TRBV5-4 to TRBJ2-5; 7 bases agree with TRBD2. Germline CDR1 is SGHNT and CDR2 is YYREEE (reference sequence). The CDR3 consists of 14 residues. CDR3 protein: CTSSTGGTAETQYF. CDR3 in DNA: TGTACCAGCAGTACGGGGGGAACGGCAGAGACCCAGTACTTC.

The chain has TRBV4-1 and TRBJ1-5; a possible D gene is TRBD1 (5 bases). The length of the CDR3 is 15 residues. Germline V gene lookup returns CDR1 MGHRA and CDR2 YSYEKL. The V end lost 4 bases, the J end lost 7 bases, and 17 bases lay between the germline ends. This CDR3 is CASSRGGGDDQPQHF. CDR3 coding DNA: TGCGCCAGCAGCCGTGGAGGAGGGGATGACCAGCCCCAGCATTTT.

The chain uses TRBV12-3 or TRBV12-4 and TRBJ2-4, with D uncertain. Trimming pared 10 bases from V and 0 bases from J, leaving 13 bases between. The CDR3 has 14 amino acids. The CDR3 loop reads CANTRAKAKNIQYF. For the CDR3, the DNA is TGTGCCAACACCCGGGCCAAAGCCAAAAACATTCAGTACTTC.

About this clonotype: An end of the junction differs from the germline gene, which may be a read error. The V and J genes are TRBV29-1 and TRBJ2-1; D is undetermined. Germline loops: CDR1 SQVTM, CDR2 ANQGSEA. This CDR3 contains 13 residues. The CDR3 sequence: CGVDGNSYYEQFF. The CDR3 DNA follows: TGCGGCGTTGACGGTAACTCCTACTATGAGCAGTTCTTC.

Comments on this clonotype: This may be a read error: a much more frequent sequence differs by one nucleotide. The CDR3 spells CASRGQGAGANVLTF. The CDR3 DNA sequence: TGTGCCAGCAGAGGACAGGGGGCTGGGGCCAACGTCCTGACTTTC. J is TRBJ2-6 and V is TRBV28, with 10 bases matching TRBD1. Germline V CDR1 and CDR2: MDHEN, SYDVKM. The CDR3 is 15 amino acids. Losses at the gene ends were 6 bases for V and 2 bases for J; bases not matched to a gene: 1.

For this clonotype: The final CDR3 position lacks the conserved phenylalanine or tryptophan, pointing to a likely read error. CDR3 sequence reads: CASSFPRLAGEPYNEQFS. The CDR3 DNA reads as TGTGCCAGCAGCTTCCCTCGACTAGCGGGAGAACCCTACAATGAGCAGTTCTCA. The rearrangement joins TRBV11-2 to TRBJ2-1, with TRBD2 matching 12 bases. The CDR3 consists of 18 residues. The germline gives CDR1 SGHAT, CDR2 FQNNGV. V shed 3 bases and J 2 bases; nucleotides not matched to a gene: 8.

As concerns this clonotype: No conserved phenylalanine or tryptophan ends this CDR3, so it is likely a read error. The chain carries TRBV29-1 and TRBJ2-1, with D tentatively TRBD1 (6 bases). The CDR3 is made up of 13 amino acids. V lost 7 bases to trimming and J lost 8 bases, with 18 bases between them. Germline CDR1 reads SQVTM; CDR2 reads ANQGSEA. CDR3 protein: CSAEESGVDEQFL. For the CDR3, the DNA is TGCAGCGCTGAGGAATCAGGGGTTGATGAGCAGTTCCTC.

V is TRBV12-3 or TRBV12-4 and J is TRBJ1-3; no clear D. Trimming stripped 3 bases from V and 10 bases from J, with 10 bases between. The CDR3 loop spans 12 amino acids. CDR3 protein: CASSLRGTTIYF. CDR3 sequence (DNA): TGTGCCAGCAGTTTGCGGGGAACGACCATATATTTT.

The chain links TRBV10-1 to TRBJ2-2; the D gene is possibly TRBD2 (7 bases). Germline lookup yields CDR1 WNHNN and CDR2 SYGVQD (reference sequence). This CDR3 has 15 residues. The V and J ends lost 2 bases and 3 bases respectively, with 10 bases between them. CDR3 sequence: CASSEAGADTGELFF. CDR3 sequence (DNA): TGCGCCAGCAGTGAGGCGGGGGCGGACACCGGGGAGCTGTTTTTT.

This clonotype appeared a few times. J is TRBJ1-1 and V is TRBV7-2, with D unresolved. With 0 bases removed from V and 3 bases from J, the gap between germline ends came to 11 bases. Germline lookup yields CDR1 SGHTA and CDR2 FQGNSA. The CDR3 runs to 15 residues. The CDR3 loop reads CASSLAGPSYTEAFF. In DNA form, the CDR3 reads TGTGCCAGCAGCTTAGCAGGCCCATCCTACACTGAAGCTTTCTTT.

As to this clonotype: One end of the junction is discordant with germline, which a read error may explain. This sequence joins TRBV11-2 and TRBJ2-5; maybe TRBD2 (6 bases). There are 16 residues in the CDR3. CDR1 and CDR2 from the germline V gene are SGHAT and FQNNGV. Written as DNA, the CDR3 is TGTGCCAGCAGATCCAGGGACTCGGCCAACCAAGAGACCAAGTACTTC. Translated: CASRSRDSANQETKYF.

With respect to this clonotype: A single base separates this from a much larger clone, so it may be a read error. This sequence joins TRBV2 and TRBJ2-3, with TRBD1 matching 7 bases. With V trimmed by 7 bases and J by 5 bases, 3 bases remained unmatched. The CDR3 has 12 amino acids. Germline V gives CDR1 SNHLY, CDR2 FYNNEI. The DNA of the CDR3 is TGTGCCAGCAAACAGGGGATAGATACGCAGTATTTT. Protein: CASKQGIDTQYF.

As for this clonotype: An end of the junction does not agree with germline; a read error may underlie this. The chain employs TRBV4-1 and TRBJ1-4; D ambiguous. The V gene's germline CDR1 is MGHRA and CDR2 YSYEKL. The length of the CDR3 is 16 residues. The CDR3 loop is CACSQDKGEINEKLFF. CDR3 in DNA: TGCGCCTGCAGCCAAGATAAGGGAGAGATTAATGAAAAACTGTTTTTT.

Notes on this clonotype: The junction departs from the called germline gene at one end, perhaps through a read error. This chain connects TRBV7-9 to TRBJ1-1; no reliable D call. This CDR3 is built from 12 residues. CDR1 is SEHNR and CDR2 is FQNEAQ in the germline V gene (reference sequence). Written as DNA, the CDR3 is TGTGCCAGCAGCTTAGTGGCAGTGAAAGCCTTCTTT. It encodes CASSLVAVKAFF.

This clonotype has ten or more counts. The rearrangement links TRBV10-3 to TRBJ1-2, with 11 bases fitting TRBD1. The CDR3 sequence is 16 residues long. Germline V gives CDR1 ENHRY, CDR2 SYGVKD. V trimming: 0 bases; J trimming: 7 bases; junction bases outside the gene matches: 7. The CDR3 loop reads CAISESDRGREGGYTF. CDR3 DNA: TGTGCCATCAGTGAGTCGGACAGGGGGCGCGAAGGTGGCTACACCTTC.

This clonotype has a single count. Sequence at one end of the junction differs from germline and may be a read error. The genes are TRBV20-1 and TRBJ2-3, with 10 bases identical to TRBD1. The CDR3 runs 14 residues. Germline V lookup: CDR1 DFQATT, CDR2 SNEGSKA (reference sequence). The CDR3 spells CSARGTGGTDTHYF. CDR3 DNA: TGCAGTGCTAGAGGGACAGGGGGGACAGACACGCACTATTTT.

Of note for this clonotype: This is likely a read error, given that the CDR3 carries no conserved phenylalanine or tryptophan at its end. The limits of the CDR3 on the DNA are not certain, so only TCRdb's listed CDR3 is given. The CDR3 loop reads CASSPSSSYEQHY. The genes are TRBV7-9 and TRBJ2-7. In germline, CDR1 is SEHNR, CDR2 FQNEAQ (reference sequence). A total of 13 residues make up the CDR3, ends included.

Note on this clonotype: Its ends do not fully match the called genes, so a read error is possible. The V gene is TRBV12-3 or TRBV12-4, the J gene TRBJ2-4, with 10 positions matching TRBD2. CDR3 length: 15 amino acids. In DNA, the CDR3 is TGTGCCAGCAGAGGGACTAGCGTGGCCAAGAACATTCAGTATTTC. This codes for CASRGTSVAKNIQYF.

This clonotype was seen more than once but under ten times. The conserved phenylalanine or tryptophan normally closing the CDR3 is absent here, so this likely arose from a read error. The V gene is TRBV6-5, the J gene TRBJ1-6; 9 nucleotides line up with TRBD1. The V segment lost 4 bases and the J segment 6 bases; nucleotides outside the gene matches: 4. Germline values: CDR1 MNHEY, CDR2 SVGAGI. The CDR3 extends over 15 amino acids. The CDR3 sequence: CASSLTGGPNSPLHL. The CDR3, as DNA: TGTGCCAGCAGTTTGACAGGGGGTCCTAATTCACCCCTCCACCTT.

This clonotype was found many times. This chain links TRBV6-1 with TRBJ2-7; maybe TRBD2 (6 bases). V dropped 10 bases and J dropped 0 bases, with 13 bases sitting between them. Germline V gene sequence: CDR1 MNHNS, CDR2 SASEGT. This CDR3 comprises 13 residues. CDR3 DNA: TGTGCCACCCAGCACGGGAGCTCCTACGAGCAGTACTTC. Its protein is CATQHGSSYEQYF.

Remarks on this clonotype: One end of the junction is discordant with germline, which a read error may explain. The rearrangement joins TRBV30 to TRBJ2-3; the D gene could be TRBD1 or TRBD2 (5 bases each). Germline V gene sequence: CDR1 GTSNPN, CDR2 SVGIG (reference sequence). This CDR3 contains 14 residues. The CDR3 reads CAWIVQSDGGTQYF. The DNA of the CDR3 is TGTGCCTGGATTGTACAATCCGATGGGGGTACGCAATATTTT. The entire variable domain, with the rest obtained from reference TRBV30 and TRBJ2-3, is as follows: SQTIHQWPATLVQPVGSPLSLECTVEGTSNPNLYWYRQAAGRGLQLLFYSVGIGQISSEVPQNLSASRPQDRQFILSSKKLLLSDSGFYLCAWIVQSDGGTQYFGPGTRLTVL.

The rearrangement links TRBV11-1 to TRBJ2-1, with a weak D call TRBD1 (5 bases). V was shortened by 4 bases and J by 8 bases, with 21 bases between the two germline ends. Looked up from germline, CDR1 is SGHAT and CDR2 is FQDESV (reference sequence). CDR3 length: 16 amino acids. CDR3: CASSSGLGLPTHEQFF. CDR3 nucleotides: TGTGCCAGCAGCTCAGGCCTGGGGCTTCCTACACATGAGCAGTTCTTC.